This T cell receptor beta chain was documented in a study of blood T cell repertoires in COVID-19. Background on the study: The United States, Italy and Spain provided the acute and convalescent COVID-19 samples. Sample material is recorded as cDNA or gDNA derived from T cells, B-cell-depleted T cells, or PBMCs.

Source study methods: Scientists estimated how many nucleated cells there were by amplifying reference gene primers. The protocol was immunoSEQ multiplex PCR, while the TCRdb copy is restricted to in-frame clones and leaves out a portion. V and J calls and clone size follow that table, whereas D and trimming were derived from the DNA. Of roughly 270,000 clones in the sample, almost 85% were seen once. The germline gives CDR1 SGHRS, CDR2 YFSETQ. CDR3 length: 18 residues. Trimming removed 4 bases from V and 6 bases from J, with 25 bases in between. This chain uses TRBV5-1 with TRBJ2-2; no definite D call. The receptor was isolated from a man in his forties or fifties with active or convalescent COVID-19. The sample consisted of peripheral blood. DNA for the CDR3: TGCGCCAGCAGCCCGGAACTGGCAGCGAGCTCACGCGCCGGGGAGCTGTTTTTT. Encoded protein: CASSPELAASSRAGELFF. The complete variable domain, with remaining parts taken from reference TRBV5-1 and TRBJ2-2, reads KAGVTQTPRYLIKTRGQQVTLSCSPISGHRSVSWYQQTPGQGLQFLFEYFSETQRNKGNFPGRFSGRQFSNSRSEMNVSTLELGDSALYLCASSPELAASSRAGELFFGEGSRLTVL.